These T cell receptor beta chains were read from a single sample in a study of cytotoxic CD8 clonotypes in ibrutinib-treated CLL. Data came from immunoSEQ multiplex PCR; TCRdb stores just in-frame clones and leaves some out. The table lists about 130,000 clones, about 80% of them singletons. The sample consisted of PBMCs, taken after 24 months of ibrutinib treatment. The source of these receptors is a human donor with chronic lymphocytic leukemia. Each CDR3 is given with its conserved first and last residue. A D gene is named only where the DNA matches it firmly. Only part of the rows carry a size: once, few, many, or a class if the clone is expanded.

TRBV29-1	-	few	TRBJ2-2	TGCAGCGTTGACGGCGGGACCAACACCGGGGAGCTGTTTTTT	CSVDGGTNTGELFF
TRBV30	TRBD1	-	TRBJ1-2	TGTGCCTGGTACAGGGGTTGGGGGACCTATGGCTACACCTTC	CAWYRGWGTYGYTF
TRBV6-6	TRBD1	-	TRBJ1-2	TGTGCCAGCAGTTACCCGGCAGGGGGGCCCTATGGCTACACCTTC	CASSYPAGGPYGYTF
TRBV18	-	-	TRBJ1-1	TGTGCCAGCTCACCGTTGGGGAGGGACACTGAAGCTTTCTTT	CASSPLGRDTEAFF
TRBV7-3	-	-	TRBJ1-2	TGTGCCAGCAGCTTGGGGGGAACTTATGGCTACACCTTC	CASSLGGTYGYTF
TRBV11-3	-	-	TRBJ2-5	TGTGCCGGGGTCCGGGGAAAAGAGACCCAGTACTTC	CAGVRGKETQYF
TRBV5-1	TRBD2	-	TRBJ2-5	TGCGCCAGCAGCTTGGGGGGACTAGTGTTCCGAGAGACCCAGTACTTC	CASSLGGLVFRETQYF
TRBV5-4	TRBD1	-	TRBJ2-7	TGTGCCAGCACCCCCGGGTCCGGGACAGGGTCCTACGAGCAGTACTTC	CASTPGSGTGSYEQYF
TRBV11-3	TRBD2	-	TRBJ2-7	TGTGCCAGCAGGAGGACTAGCGGGGTTCACGAGCAGTACTTC	CASRRTSGVHEQYF
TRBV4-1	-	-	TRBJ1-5	TGCGCCAGCAGCCAAGAGGGACCTCCGGGAGCCAATCAGCCCCAGCATTTT	CASSQEGPPGANQPQHF
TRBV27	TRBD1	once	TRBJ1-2	TGTGCCAGCAGTCCCATTCGGGACAGGGGCTATGGCTACACCTTC	CASSPIRDRGYGYTF
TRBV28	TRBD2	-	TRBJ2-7	TGTGCCAGCAGTTTAGCTAGCGGGAGAGGAGGGCAGTACTTC	CASSLASGRGGQYF
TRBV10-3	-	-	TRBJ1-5	TGTGCCATCAGTGCAGGCAGGTGGGGAGATCAGCCCCAGCATTTT	CAISAGRWGDQPQHF
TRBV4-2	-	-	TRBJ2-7	TGTGCCAGCGCAGGGGGGTCCTACGAGCAGTACTTC	CASAGGSYEQYF
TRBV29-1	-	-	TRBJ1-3	TGCAGCGCCTTCAGGCGCCCCTCTGGAAACACCATATATTTT	CSAFRRPSGNTIYF
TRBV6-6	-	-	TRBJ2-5	TGTGCCAGCAGTTGGGGTCGGGGGGAGACCCAGTACTTC	CASSWGRGETQYF
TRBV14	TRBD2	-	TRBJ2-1	TGTGCCAGCAGCCCCCCGACTAGCGGCCAGCAGTTCTTC	CASSPPTSGQQFF
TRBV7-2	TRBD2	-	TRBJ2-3	TGTGCCAGCAGCCCCCCCGGTCTAGCGGGGATCACAGATACGCAGTATTTT	CASSPPGLAGITDTQYF
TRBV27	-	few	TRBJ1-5	TGTGCCAGCAGTTTTAGGCAGAATCAGCCCCAGCATTTT	CASSFRQNQPQHF
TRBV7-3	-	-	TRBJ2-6	TGTGCCAGCAGCTTAACATCCGGGACGGCTCCCTCTGGGGCCAACGTCCTGACTTTC	CASSLTSGTAPSGANVLTF
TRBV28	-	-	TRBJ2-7	TGTGCCAGCAGTTTCTGGGGGACATCCCTAAGGCAGTACTTC	CASSFWGTSLRQYF
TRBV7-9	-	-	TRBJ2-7	TGTGCCAGCAGCTCACCCTTCCAGGGGCCCAACTACGAGCAGTACTTC	CASSSPFQGPNYEQYF
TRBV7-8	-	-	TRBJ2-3	TGTGCCAGCAGCTCCGGACCCACAGATACGCAGTATTTT	CASSSGPTDTQYF
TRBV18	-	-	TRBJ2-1	TGTGCCAGCTCACCACCGCCCCCGCGTCGAGAGCAGTTCTTC	CASSPPPPRREQFF
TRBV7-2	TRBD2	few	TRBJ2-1	TGTGCCAGCAGCTTACGGGCCGGGACTAGCGGGGGATACAATGAGCAGTTCTTC	CASSLRAGTSGGYNEQFF
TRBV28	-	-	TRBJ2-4	TGTGCCAGCATCCTTGGAGGGGGCACAAACATTCAGTACTTC	CASILGGGTNIQYF
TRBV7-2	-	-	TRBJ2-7	TGTGCCAGCAGCCCCCCCGGGACGTCTGCGGGCGAGCAGTACTTC	CASSPPGTSAGEQYF
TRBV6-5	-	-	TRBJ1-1	TGTGCCAGCAGTTACCGGTGGGTTCGCACTGAAGCTTTCTTT	CASSYRWVRTEAFF
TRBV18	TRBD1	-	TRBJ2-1	TGTGCCAGCTCACAATACCACCCAACAGGGGTGGGGACGTACAATGAGCAGTTCTTC	CASSQYHPTGVGTYNEQFF
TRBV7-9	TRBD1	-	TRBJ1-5	TGTGCCAGCGCGCTTGACAGGGGGACTGGGCCCCAGCATTTT	CASALDRGTGPQHF
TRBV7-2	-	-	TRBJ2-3	TGTGCCAGCAGCTTTGGTTCTGAGCAGTATTTT	CASSFGSEQYF